Presented here are 22 T cell receptor beta chains from one specimen sequenced in a study of CD8 T cells in Susac syndrome (dated by TCRdb to the late 2010s). Library prep was done by the immunoSEQ multiplex PCR assay. RNA was extracted using the RNeasy kit, and about 0.45 to 1 microgram was reverse transcribed with random hexamers. TCRdb redid the processing of the public reads, applying fastp at Q25 and MiXCR, and retained in-frame beta chains. Each record represents a unique CDR3 protein, reported with the most common genes and DNA among its rows. The sample data list about 110,000 distinct CDR3 sequences, and roughly 95% of these were observed just once. Over 0.4% of the sample rests with the top ten. Sequenced input: CD8+ T cells from PBMCs. The receptors here all came from a human donor with Susac syndrome.

V is TRBV11-2 and J is TRBJ2-3, with 7 bases identical to TRBD1. V was pared by 3 bases and J by 5 bases, with 11 bases of the junction left unmatched. The CDR3 is 16 amino acids. Germline loops: CDR1 SGHAT, CDR2 FQNNGV. Written as DNA, the CDR3 is TGTGCCAGCAGCTTTCATAGGGGGCGCGAAGGAGATACGCAGTATTTT. This codes for CASSFHRGREGDTQYF.

The CDR3 nucleotides are TGTGCCAGCAGCCACGCCGGGACTGCACCCTACGAGCAGTACTTC. Translation: CASSHAGTAPYEQYF. V and J are TRBV3-1 and TRBJ2-7, with D tentatively TRBD2 (6 bases). Trimming took off 3 bases at V and 2 bases at J, with 14 bases between the two ends. The length of the CDR3 is 15 residues. Germline V gene sequence: CDR1 LGHDT, CDR2 YNNKEL (reference sequence).

The V call is TRBV2, the J call TRBJ2-2; 9 nucleotides match TRBD2. CDR3 size: 17 residues. Germline CDR1 SNHLY, CDR2 FYNNEI. The trim removed 3 bases at V and 0 bases at J, leaving 5 bases unmatched. DNA of the CDR3: TGTGCCAGCAGTGACTCTGCGGGGGGGACGAACACCGGGGAGCTGTTTTTT. Residues: CASSDSAGGTNTGELFF.

V gene TRBV7-9 combines with J gene TRBJ1-3; D uncertain. Per germline, CDR1 SEHNR and CDR2 FQNEAQ (reference sequence). V was cut by 3 bases and J by 4 bases, with 13 bases left in between. This CDR3 is 15 amino acids long. The CDR3 bases are TGTGCCAGCAGCTTTCCCGCGGGCAGGGGAAACACCATATATTTT. It is translated as CASSFPAGRGNTIYF.

This clonotype appeared a single time. J is TRBJ2-7 and V is TRBV20-1; TRBD2 matches 13 bases. V lost 3 bases, J lost 7 bases, and 9 bases stayed unmatched. The CDR3 spans 15 residues. The V gene's germline CDR1 is DFQATT and CDR2 SNEGSKA (reference sequence). CDR3 sequence: CSASTSGGASREQYF. The CDR3 DNA is TGCAGTGCTAGCACTAGCGGGGGGGCCTCTCGGGAGCAGTACTTC.

The rearrangement links TRBV29-1 to TRBJ2-7; the D gene is possibly TRBD1 (6 bases). From germline, CDR1 is SQVTM and CDR2 ANQGSEA. V dropped 0 bases and J dropped 0 bases, with 21 bases sitting between them. The CDR3 is made up of 18 amino acids. CDR3: CSVEDPDPSDSRSYEQYF. CDR3 DNA sequence: TGCAGCGTTGAAGATCCCGACCCCTCGGACAGCCGCTCCTACGAGCAGTACTTC.

The rearrangement joins TRBV5-6 to TRBJ2-5; tentatively, D is TRBD1 (5 bases). Germline CDR1 reads SGHDT; CDR2 reads YYEEEE. The V end lost 3 bases, the J end lost 5 bases, and 11 bases lay between the germline ends. The CDR3 sequence is 13 residues long. In nucleotides, the CDR3 is TGTGCCAGCAGCTGGGGCCCCGCCGAGACCCAGTACTTC. Residues: CASSWGPAETQYF.

The chain carries TRBV9 and TRBJ2-5; D might be TRBD2 (6 bases). The germline gives CDR1 SGDLS, CDR2 YYNGEE. Trimming took off 4 bases at V and 0 bases at J, with 19 bases between the two ends. This CDR3 is 17 amino acids long. The CDR3 region has the DNA TGTGCCAGCAGCACCGAAGGGACTGGGGGGTACCAAGAGACCCAGTACTTC. Its translation: CASSTEGTGGYQETQYF. Full variable domain (remainder filled in from reference TRBV9 and TRBJ2-5): DSGVTQTPKHLITATGQRVTLRCSPRSGDLSVYWYQQSLDQGLQFLIQYYNGEERAKGNILERFSAQQFPDLHSELNLSSLELGDSALYFCASSTEGTGGYQETQYFGPGTRLLVL.

This chain connects TRBV5-4 to TRBJ2-7, with D maybe TRBD1 (6 bases). V shed 3 bases and J shed 6 bases, with 16 bases lying between them. CDR1 is SGHNT and CDR2 is YYREEE in the germline V gene (reference sequence). This CDR3 spans 14 amino acids. The CDR3 region is CASSWATGQSEQYF. CDR3 nucleotide sequence: TGTGCCAGCAGCTGGGCGACAGGTCAGTCCGAGCAGTACTTC.

V and J are TRBV12-3 or TRBV12-4 and TRBJ2-7; TRBD2 aligns across 10 bases. Losses at the gene ends were 4 bases for V and 5 bases for J; bases not matched to a gene: 5. The CDR3 covers 14 residues. The CDR3, as DNA: TGTGCCAGCAGTTCGGGACTAGCGATCGACGAGCAGTACTTC. The encoded protein is CASSSGLAIDEQYF.

This clonotype has just a few counts. The V call is TRBV20-1, the J call TRBJ2-7; 8 nucleotides agree with TRBD1. Looked up from germline, CDR1 is DFQATT and CDR2 is SNEGSKA (reference sequence). The ends lost 3 bases at V and 3 bases at J; junction bases unmatched: 4. The CDR3 contains 13 residues. The CDR3 sequence: CSARTGESYEQYF. The CDR3 bases are TGCAGTGCTAGGACAGGGGAGAGCTACGAGCAGTACTTC.

The V call is TRBV20-1, the J call TRBJ2-2; 10 bases agree with TRBD2. The CDR3 spans 15 residues. V lost 6 bases to trimming and J lost 4 bases; unmatched junction nucleotides: 8. Germline-derived CDR1 and CDR2 are DFQATT and SNEGSKA (reference sequence). The CDR3 nucleotides are TGCAGTGCGTTGCCCAGCGGGGGGGGCACCGGGGAGCTGTTTTTT. Its translation: CSALPSGGGTGELFF.

This rearrangement joins TRBV7-8 to TRBJ2-5; D might be TRBD1 (5 bases). Germline V gene sequence: CDR1 SGHVS, CDR2 FQNEAQ. The CDR3 covers 15 residues. Between the trimmed V and J ends, which lost 5 bases and 5 bases, there was a span of 18 bases. The CDR3 reads CASSTKTDFSETQYF. Written as DNA, the CDR3 is TGTGCCAGCAGCACGAAGACAGATTTTAGCGAGACCCAGTACTTC.

The V call is TRBV20-1, the J call TRBJ2-7; tentative D call: TRBD2 (7 bases). CDR1 and CDR2 from the germline V gene are DFQATT and SNEGSKA (reference sequence). The CDR3 is 15 residues long. The ends were cut back, 5 bases at V and 6 bases at J, with 23 bases in the middle. CDR3 DNA: TGCAGTGCTCCAGAAGTCGGGGGGCCACTCTCCGAGCAGTACTTC. It specifies CSAPEVGGPLSEQYF.

This sequence joins TRBV20-1 and TRBJ2-2, with unresolved D. Deletions cut 0 bases from V and 3 bases from J, with 8 bases between. Looked up from germline, CDR1 is DFQATT and CDR2 is SNEGSKA (reference sequence). The CDR3 runs to 14 residues. The CDR3 spells CSARDRGYTGELFF. CDR3 nucleotides: TGCAGTGCTAGAGATCGCGGCTACACCGGGGAGCTGTTTTTT.

The chain couples TRBV20-1 to TRBJ2-7; D may be TRBD1 or TRBD2 (7 bases each). CDR1 is DFQATT, CDR2 SNEGSKA, per germline (reference sequence). The CDR3 has 12 amino acids. As DNA, the CDR3 is TGCAGCGCAGCAGGGGGGGCCTCCGAGCAGTACTTC. Its translation is CSAAGGASEQYF.

The rearrangement links TRBV29-1 to TRBJ1-3, with D perhaps TRBD1 (5 bases). V gave up 1 base and J gave up 1 base, with 11 bases separating them. The CDR3 totals 15 residues. Germline V gives CDR1 SQVTM, CDR2 ANQGSEA. The CDR3 sequence: CSVEGSGESGNTIYF. The DNA of the CDR3 is TGCAGCGTTGAAGGATCGGGGGAGTCTGGAAACACCATATATTTT.

This clonotype has a single count. The V call is TRBV20-1, the J call TRBJ2-7, with 7 bases aligning to TRBD1. V lost 3 bases, J lost 4 bases, and 3 bases stayed unmatched. The CDR3 loop spans 12 amino acids. The germline CDR1 and CDR2 sequences are DFQATT and SNEGSKA (reference sequence). The CDR3 bases are TGCAGTGCTAGCACAGGGGTATACGAGCAGTACTTC. This codes for CSASTGVYEQYF.

This chain uses TRBV12-3 or TRBV12-4 with TRBJ2-3; 7 bases are a match to TRBD2. With V trimmed by 5 bases and J by 6 bases, 5 bases remained unmatched. There are 13 residues in the CDR3. DNA for the CDR3: TGTGCCAGCAGTCCCCGGGACTATGATACGCAGTATTTT. This codes for CASSPRDYDTQYF.

The genes are TRBV19 and TRBJ2-7, with 7 positions matching TRBD1. Trimming removed 3 bases from V and 2 bases from J; junction bases left unmatched: 4. Germline lookup yields CDR1 LNHDA and CDR2 SQIVND (reference sequence). CDR3 size: 14 residues. CDR3 protein: CASSMTGPTYEQYF. The CDR3 DNA reads as TGTGCCAGTAGTATGACAGGGCCAACCTACGAGCAGTACTTC.

The chain recombines TRBV6-5 with TRBJ2-7, with D hard to call. Looked up from germline, CDR1 is MNHEY and CDR2 is SVGAGI. Trimming removed 2 bases at V and 3 bases at J, with 17 bases between. The CDR3 length is 16 residues. CDR3 coding DNA: TGTGCCAGCAGTTACCGCCGGTCCACTGGTCACTACGAGCAGTACTTC. It codes for CASSYRRSTGHYEQYF.

The V call is TRBV9, the J call TRBJ2-5; the D call may be TRBD1 or TRBD2 (5 bases each). This CDR3 contains 14 residues. Germline CDR1 is SGDLS and CDR2 is YYNGEE. V was trimmed by 3 bases and J by 0 bases, leaving 9 bases between them. CDR3 sequence: CASSGGPYQETQYF. The CDR3 DNA follows: TGTGCCAGCAGCGGGGGACCGTACCAAGAGACCCAGTACTTC.